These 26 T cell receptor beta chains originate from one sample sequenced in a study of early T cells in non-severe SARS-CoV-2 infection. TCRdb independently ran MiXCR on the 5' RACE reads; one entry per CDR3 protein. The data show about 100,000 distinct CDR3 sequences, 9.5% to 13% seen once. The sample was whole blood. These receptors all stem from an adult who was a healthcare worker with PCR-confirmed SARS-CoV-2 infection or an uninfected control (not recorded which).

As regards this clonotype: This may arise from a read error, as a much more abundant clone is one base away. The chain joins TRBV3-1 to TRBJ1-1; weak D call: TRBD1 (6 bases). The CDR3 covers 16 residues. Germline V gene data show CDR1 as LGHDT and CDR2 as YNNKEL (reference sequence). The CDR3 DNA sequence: TGTGCCTGCAGCCACAACATTCGACAGGCGAACACTGAAGCTTTCTTT. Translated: CACSHNIRQANTEAFF.

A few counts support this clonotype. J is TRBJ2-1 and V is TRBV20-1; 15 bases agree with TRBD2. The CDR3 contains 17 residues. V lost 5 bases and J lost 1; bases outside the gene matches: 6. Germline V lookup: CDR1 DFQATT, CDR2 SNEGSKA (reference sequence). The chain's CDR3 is CSAPGLAGGLSYNEQFF. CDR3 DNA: TGCAGTGCTCCGGGACTAGCGGGGGGACTTTCCTACAATGAGCAGTTCTTC.

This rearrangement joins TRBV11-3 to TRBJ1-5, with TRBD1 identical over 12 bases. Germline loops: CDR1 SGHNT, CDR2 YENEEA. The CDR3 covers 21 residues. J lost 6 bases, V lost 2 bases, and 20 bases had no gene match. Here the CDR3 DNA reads TGTGCCAGCAGCTTAACCCGTGGCCGGGACAGGGGGCGATTCGCGAGTCAGCCCCAGCATTTT. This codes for CASSLTRGRDRGRFASQPQHF.

This chain's CDR3 is CASSEAGLGRNTGELFF. In DNA form, the CDR3 reads TGTGCCAGCAGTGAAGCAGGGTTAGGGAGGAACACCGGGGAGCTGTTTTTT. The chain employs TRBV6-1 and TRBJ2-2, with D perhaps TRBD2 (5 bases). Per the germline V gene, CDR1 is MNHNS and CDR2 is SASEGT. This CDR3 region has 17 residues. Trimming took off 0 bases at V and 1 base at J, with 12 bases between the two ends.

CDR3 region: CASSSQGRKNIQYF. The CDR3 DNA sequence: TGTGCCAGCAGCTCTCAGGGGCGCAAAAACATTCAGTACTTC. The V gene is TRBV7-9, the J gene TRBJ2-4; TRBD1 is a possible D gene (6 bases). Germline CDR1 reads SEHNR; CDR2 reads FQNEAQ (reference sequence). V gave up 4 bases and J gave up 3 bases, with 10 bases separating them. CDR3 size: 14 residues.

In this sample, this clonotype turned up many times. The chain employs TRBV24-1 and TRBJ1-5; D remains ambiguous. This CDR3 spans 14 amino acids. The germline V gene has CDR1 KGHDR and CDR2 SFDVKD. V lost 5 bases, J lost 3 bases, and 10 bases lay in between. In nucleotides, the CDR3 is TGTGCCACCAGTGGGCAGTTAGACAATCAGCCCCAGCATTTT. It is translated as CATSGQLDNQPQHF.

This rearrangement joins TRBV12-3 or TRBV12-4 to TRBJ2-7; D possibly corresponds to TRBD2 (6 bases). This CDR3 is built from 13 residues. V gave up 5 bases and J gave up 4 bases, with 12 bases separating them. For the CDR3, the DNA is TGTGCCAGCAGTCACCCCGGGGGTTACGAGCAGTACTTC. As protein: CASSHPGGYEQYF.

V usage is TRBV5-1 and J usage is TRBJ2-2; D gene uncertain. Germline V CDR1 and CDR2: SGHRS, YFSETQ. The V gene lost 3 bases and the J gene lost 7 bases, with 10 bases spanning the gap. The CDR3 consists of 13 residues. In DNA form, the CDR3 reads TGCGCCAGCAGCTCTTGGGAAGACGGGGAGCTGTTTTTT. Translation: CASSSWEDGELFF.

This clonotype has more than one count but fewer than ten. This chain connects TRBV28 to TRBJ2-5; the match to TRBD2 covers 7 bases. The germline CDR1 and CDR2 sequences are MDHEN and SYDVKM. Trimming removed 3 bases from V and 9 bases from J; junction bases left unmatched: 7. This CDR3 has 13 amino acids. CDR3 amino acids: CASSLGDAGAQYF. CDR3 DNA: TGTGCCAGCAGTTTGGGGGACGCGGGGGCCCAGTACTTC.

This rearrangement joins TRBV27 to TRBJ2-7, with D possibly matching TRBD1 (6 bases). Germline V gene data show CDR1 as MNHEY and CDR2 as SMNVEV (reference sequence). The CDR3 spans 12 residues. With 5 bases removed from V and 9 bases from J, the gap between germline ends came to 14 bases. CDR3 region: CASSPTGNGQYF. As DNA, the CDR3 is TGTGCCAGCAGTCCAACAGGGAACGGGCAGTACTTC.

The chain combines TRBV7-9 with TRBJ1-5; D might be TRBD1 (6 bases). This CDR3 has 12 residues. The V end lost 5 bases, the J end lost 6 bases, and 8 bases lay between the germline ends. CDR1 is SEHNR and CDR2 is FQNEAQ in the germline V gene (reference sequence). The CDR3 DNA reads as TGTGCCAGCAGCCTACAGGGTCAGCCCCAGCATTTT. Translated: CASSLQGQPQHF.

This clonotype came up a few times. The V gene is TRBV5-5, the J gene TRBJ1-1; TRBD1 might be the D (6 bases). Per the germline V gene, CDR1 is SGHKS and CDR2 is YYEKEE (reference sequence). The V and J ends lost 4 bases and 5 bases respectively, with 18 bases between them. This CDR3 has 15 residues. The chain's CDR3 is CASSTTRGGTTEAFF. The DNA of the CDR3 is TGTGCCAGCAGCACCACCCGGGGAGGGACAACTGAAGCTTTCTTT.

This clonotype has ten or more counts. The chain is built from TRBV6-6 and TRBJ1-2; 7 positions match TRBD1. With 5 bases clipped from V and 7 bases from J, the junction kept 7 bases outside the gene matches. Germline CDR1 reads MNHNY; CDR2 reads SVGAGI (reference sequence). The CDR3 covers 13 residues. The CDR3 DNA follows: TGTGCCAGCAGTAAGACAGGGTTCGGTGGCTACACCTTC. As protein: CASSKTGFGGYTF.

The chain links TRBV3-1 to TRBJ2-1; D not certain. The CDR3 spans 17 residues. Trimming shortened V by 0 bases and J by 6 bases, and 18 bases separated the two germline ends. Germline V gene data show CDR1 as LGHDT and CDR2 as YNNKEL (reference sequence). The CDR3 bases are TGTGCCAGCAGCCAAGAGCAAATGGCGGAGTGGGTCAATGAGCAGTTCTTC. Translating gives CASSQEQMAEWVNEQFF.

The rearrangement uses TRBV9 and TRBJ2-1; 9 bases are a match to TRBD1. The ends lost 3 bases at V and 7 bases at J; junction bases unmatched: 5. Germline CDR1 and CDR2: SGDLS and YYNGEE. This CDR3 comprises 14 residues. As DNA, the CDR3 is TGTGCCAGCAGCGGGGGGACAGGGAATAATGAGCAGTTCTTC. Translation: CASSGGTGNNEQFF.

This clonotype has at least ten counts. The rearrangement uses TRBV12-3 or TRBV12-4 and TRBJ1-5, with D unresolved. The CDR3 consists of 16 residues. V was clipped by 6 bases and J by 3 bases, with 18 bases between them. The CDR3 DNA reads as TGTGCCAGCAGCCGTGGACCCGGGGTAAACAATCAGCCCCAGCATTTT. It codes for CASSRGPGVNNQPQHF.

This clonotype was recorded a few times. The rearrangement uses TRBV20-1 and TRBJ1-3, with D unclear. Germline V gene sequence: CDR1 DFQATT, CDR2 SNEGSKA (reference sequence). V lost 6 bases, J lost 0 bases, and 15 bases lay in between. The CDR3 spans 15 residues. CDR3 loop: CSAQRRASSGNTIYF. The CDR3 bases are TGCAGTGCCCAAAGGCGAGCGAGCTCTGGAAACACCATATATTTT.

DNA of the CDR3: TGTGCCAGCAGCTTAGTTACAGCAAACACTGAAGCTTTCTTT. Translating gives CASSLVTANTEAFF. The chain couples TRBV7-6 to TRBJ1-1; no clear D. CDR3 length: 14 residues. From germline, CDR1 is SGHVS and CDR2 FNYEAQ. V was trimmed by 1 base and J by 2 bases, leaving 8 bases between them.

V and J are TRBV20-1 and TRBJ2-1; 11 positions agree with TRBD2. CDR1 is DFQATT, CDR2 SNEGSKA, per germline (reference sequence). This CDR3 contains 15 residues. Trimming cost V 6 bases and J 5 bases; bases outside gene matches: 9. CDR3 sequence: CSAPLLAGGNNEQFF. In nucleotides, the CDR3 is TGCAGTGCCCCCCTCCTAGCGGGGGGCAACAATGAGCAGTTCTTC.

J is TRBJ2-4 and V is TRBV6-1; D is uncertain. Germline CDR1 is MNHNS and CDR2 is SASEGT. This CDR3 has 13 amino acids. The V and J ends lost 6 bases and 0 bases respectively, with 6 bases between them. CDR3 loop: CASRGIAKNIQYF. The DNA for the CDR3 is TGTGCCAGCAGAGGAATAGCCAAAAACATTCAGTACTTC.

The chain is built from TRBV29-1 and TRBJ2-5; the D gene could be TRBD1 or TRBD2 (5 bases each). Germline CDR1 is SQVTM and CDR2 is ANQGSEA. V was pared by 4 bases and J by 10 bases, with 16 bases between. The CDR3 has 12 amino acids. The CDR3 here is CSVAPGAGDQYF. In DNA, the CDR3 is TGCAGCGTTGCTCCCGGGGCTGGGGACCAGTACTTC.

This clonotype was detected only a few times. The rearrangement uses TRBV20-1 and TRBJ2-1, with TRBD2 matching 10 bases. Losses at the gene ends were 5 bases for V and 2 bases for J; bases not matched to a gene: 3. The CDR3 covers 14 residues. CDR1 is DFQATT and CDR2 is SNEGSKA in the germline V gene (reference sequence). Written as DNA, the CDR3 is TGCAGTGCTCAACTAGCGGGGACCTACAATGAGCAGTTCTTC. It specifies CSAQLAGTYNEQFF.

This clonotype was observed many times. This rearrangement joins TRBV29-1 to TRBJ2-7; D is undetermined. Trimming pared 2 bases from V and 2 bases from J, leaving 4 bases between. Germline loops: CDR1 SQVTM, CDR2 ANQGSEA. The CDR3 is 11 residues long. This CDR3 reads CSVEPPYEQYF. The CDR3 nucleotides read TGCAGCGTTGAACCTCCCTACGAGCAGTACTTC.

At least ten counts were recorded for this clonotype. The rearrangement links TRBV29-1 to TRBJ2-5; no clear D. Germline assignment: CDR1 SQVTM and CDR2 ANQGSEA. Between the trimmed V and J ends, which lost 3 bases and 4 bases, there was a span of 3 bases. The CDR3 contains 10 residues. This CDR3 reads CSVEVETQYF. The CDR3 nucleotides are TGCAGCGTTGAGGTAGAGACCCAGTACTTC.

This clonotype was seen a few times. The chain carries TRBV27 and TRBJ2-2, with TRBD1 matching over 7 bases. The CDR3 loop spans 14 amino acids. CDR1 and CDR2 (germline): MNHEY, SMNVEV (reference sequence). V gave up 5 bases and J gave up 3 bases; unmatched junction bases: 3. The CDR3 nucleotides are TGTGCCAGCAGTCACAGGGGTGACACCGGGGAGCTGTTTTTT. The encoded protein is CASSHRGDTGELFF.

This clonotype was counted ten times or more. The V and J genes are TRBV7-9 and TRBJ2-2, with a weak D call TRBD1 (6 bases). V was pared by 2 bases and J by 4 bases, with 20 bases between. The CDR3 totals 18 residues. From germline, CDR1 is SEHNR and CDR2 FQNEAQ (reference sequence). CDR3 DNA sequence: TGTGCCAGCAGCTTATTGACTGGTCTCGGCAGGGGCACCGGGGAGCTGTTTTTT. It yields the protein CASSLLTGLGRGTGELFF.